A single T cell receptor (beta chain) is shown here with its context. No antigen is known for it. Measured with immunoSEQ multiplex PCR; TCRdb has only the in-frame clones, and not every one. Among about 48,000 clones listed, approximately 80% were seen once. These data belong to a study of T cells in localized non-small cell lung cancer. Trimming cost V 10 bases and J 2 bases; bases outside gene matches: 5. Germline values: CDR1 PRHDT, CDR2 FYEKMQ (reference sequence). The CDR3 loop spans 13 amino acids. Study-wide results and caveats: Maximal T cell clonality occurred in uninvolved adjacent lung, with tumor ranking below it. A median of around 60 of the top 100 tumor clones appeared in adjacent lung, which was paired and uninvolved. Higher adjacent-lung clonality was associated with shorter survival.

The rearrangement links TRBV13 to TRBJ2-3, with 8 positions matching TRBD2. The input for sequencing was peripheral blood, taken before any cancer treatment. The TCR originated in a man aged 35-69 years with stage I squamous cell lung carcinoma. CDR3 amino acids: CATRGGPTDTQYF. CDR3 DNA sequence: TGTGCCACCCGCGGGGGGCCCACAGATACGCAGTATTTT.